This T cell receptor (beta chain) was observed in a study of cytomegalovirus exposure and HLA in healthy donors. PCR used 60 Vbeta primers and 13 Jbeta primers. Assay used: immunoSEQ multiplex PCR; TCRdb lists only in-frame clones, some missing. The sample lists about 130,000 clones; around 82% were seen once. Sequencing was carried out using PBMCs. The clonotype comes from a woman between 40 and 50 years old in good health and CMV-seropositive.

The CDR3 spells CASSLGQGDTDTQYF. In DNA, the CDR3 is TGTGCCAGCAGCTTAGGGCAGGGCGACACAGATACGCAGTATTTT. The chain uses TRBV11-3 and TRBJ2-3; maybe TRBD1 (5 bases). Germline V gives CDR1 SGHNT, CDR2 YENEEA. V was shortened by 1 base and J by 2 bases, with 10 bases between the two germline ends. The CDR3 contains 15 residues.